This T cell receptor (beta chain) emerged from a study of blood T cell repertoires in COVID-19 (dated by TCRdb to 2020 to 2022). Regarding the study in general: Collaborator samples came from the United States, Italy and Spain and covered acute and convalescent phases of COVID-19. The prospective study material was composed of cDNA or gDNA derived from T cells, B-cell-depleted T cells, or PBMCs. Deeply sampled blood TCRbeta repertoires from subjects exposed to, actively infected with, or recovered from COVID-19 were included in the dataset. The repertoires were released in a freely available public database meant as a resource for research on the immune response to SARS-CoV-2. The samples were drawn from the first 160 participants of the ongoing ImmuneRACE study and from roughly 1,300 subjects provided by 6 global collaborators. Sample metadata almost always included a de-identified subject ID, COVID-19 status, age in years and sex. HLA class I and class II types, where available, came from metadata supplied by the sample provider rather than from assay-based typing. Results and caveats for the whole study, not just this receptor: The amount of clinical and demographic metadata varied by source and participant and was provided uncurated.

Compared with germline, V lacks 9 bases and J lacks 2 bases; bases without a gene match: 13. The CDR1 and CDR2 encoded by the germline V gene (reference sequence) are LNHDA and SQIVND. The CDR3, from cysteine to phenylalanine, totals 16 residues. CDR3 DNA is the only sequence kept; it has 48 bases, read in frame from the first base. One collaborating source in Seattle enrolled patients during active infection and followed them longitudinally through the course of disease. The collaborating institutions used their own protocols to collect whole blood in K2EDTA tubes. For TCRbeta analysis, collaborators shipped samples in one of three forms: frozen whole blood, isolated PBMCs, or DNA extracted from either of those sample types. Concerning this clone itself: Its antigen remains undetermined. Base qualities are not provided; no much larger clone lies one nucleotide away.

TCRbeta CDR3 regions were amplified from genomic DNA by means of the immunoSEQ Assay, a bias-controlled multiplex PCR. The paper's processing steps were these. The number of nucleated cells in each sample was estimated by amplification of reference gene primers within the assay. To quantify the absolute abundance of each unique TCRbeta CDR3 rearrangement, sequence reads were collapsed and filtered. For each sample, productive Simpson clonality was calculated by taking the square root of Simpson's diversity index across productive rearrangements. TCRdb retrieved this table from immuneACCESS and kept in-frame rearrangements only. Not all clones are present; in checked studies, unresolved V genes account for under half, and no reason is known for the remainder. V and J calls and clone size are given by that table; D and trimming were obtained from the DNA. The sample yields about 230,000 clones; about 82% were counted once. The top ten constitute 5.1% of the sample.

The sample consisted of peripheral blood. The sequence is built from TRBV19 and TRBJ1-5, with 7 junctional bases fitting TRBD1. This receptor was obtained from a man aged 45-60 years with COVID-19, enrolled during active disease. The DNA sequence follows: TGTGCCAGCGCAAGGACAGGCCGGGCCGGCAATCAGCCCCAGCATTTT. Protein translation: CASARTGRAGNQPQHF.